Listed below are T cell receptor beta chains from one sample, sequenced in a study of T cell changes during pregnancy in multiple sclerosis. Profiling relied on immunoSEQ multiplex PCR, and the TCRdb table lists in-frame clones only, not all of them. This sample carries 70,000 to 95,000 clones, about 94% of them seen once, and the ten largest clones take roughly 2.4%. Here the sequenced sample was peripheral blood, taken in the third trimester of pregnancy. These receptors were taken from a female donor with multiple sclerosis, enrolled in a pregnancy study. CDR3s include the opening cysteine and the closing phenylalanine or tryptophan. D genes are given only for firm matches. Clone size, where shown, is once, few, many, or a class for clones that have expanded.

TGTGCCACCAGCAGAGGGACTAGCGGGATGCGAGAGACCCAGTACTTC	CATSRGTSGMRETQYF	-	TRBD2	TRBJ2-5	TRBV15
TGTGCCAGCAGTTACATCACAGCTGGGGCCAACGTCCTGACTTTC	CASSYITAGANVLTF	-	-	TRBJ2-6	TRBV6-5
TGTGCCAGCAGCCCCGGGACTAGCGGTATGAGGCAGTACTTC	CASSPGTSGMRQYF	-	TRBD2	TRBJ2-7	TRBV6-5
TGTGCCAGCAGCTTATGGGGACAGGGAGCTGGAAACACCATATATTTT	CASSLWGQGAGNTIYF	-	TRBD1	TRBJ1-3	TRBV7-9
TGTGCCAGCTCCCCGGGACAGGGAAGCGGAGATACGCAGTATTTT	CASSPGQGSGDTQYF	-	TRBD1	TRBJ2-3	TRBV18
TGTGCCAGCAGCCGCGGACAGGGCTGGATGAACACTGAAGCTTTCTTT	CASSRGQGWMNTEAFF	-	TRBD1	TRBJ1-1	TRBV14
TGTGCCACCCCCGGGATCTACGAGCAGTACTTC	CATPGIYEQYF	-	-	TRBJ2-7	TRBV6-5
TGTGCCACCAGCAGAGACTACAGCAGCAATCAGCCCCAGCATTTT	CATSRDYSSNQPQHF	few	-	TRBJ1-5	TRBV15
TGTGCCAGCAGCCAAGAAGATAGGGGATCCTACGAGCAGTACTTC	CASSQEDRGSYEQYF	once	-	TRBJ2-7	TRBV14
TGTGCCAGCAGCTTAGAAGACAGGGATTCCGGCGAGCAGTACTTC	CASSLEDRDSGEQYF	-	TRBD1	TRBJ2-7	TRBV7-2
TGTGCCTGGAGGGCGCCGGGACAGGGTTCTGATACGCAGTATTTT	CAWRAPGQGSDTQYF	once	TRBD1	TRBJ2-3	TRBV30
TGTGCCAGCTCGCGGAGGGGTAGCAATCAGCCCCAGCATTTT	CASSRRGSNQPQHF	-	-	TRBJ1-5	TRBV2
TGTGCCAGTAGTCGACTAGCGGGTCTCTACGAGCAGTACTTC	CASSRLAGLYEQYF	-	TRBD2	TRBJ2-7	TRBV19
TGCGCCAGCAGCTTGCTTAGCGGCCTCGATGATACGCAGTATTTT	CASSLLSGLDDTQYF	-	-	TRBJ2-3	TRBV5-1
TGTGCCACCGGTCCAGGGGTCGAATACGAGCAGTACTTC	CATGPGVEYEQYF	-	-	TRBJ2-7	TRBV10-3
TGCGCCAGCAGAAAAGACAGGGGCCTGCATTTT	CASRKDRGLHF	-	TRBD1	TRBJ1-5	TRBV10-2
TGTGCCAGCAGCGTAGCTCAGGGGGCGAGCGGCTACACCTTC	CASSVAQGASGYTF	-	TRBD1	TRBJ1-2	TRBV9
TGCAGTGCGTCAAGCTCTGAAGCTTTCTTT	CSASSSEAFF	few	-	TRBJ1-1	TRBV20-1
TGTGCCAGCAGTGAAACTGAGGGTATAGCTAACTATGGCTACACCTTC	CASSETEGIANYGYTF	-	-	TRBJ1-2	TRBV2
TGTGCCAGCTCCTCCCTCAGCTACGAGCAGTACTTC	CASSSLSYEQYF	-	-	TRBJ2-7	TRBV28
TGCAGTGCTAGCAGGGGGGATGAGCAGTTCTTC	CSASRGDEQFF	-	-	TRBJ2-1	TRBV20-1
TGCGCCAGCAGCAGGGACGGGAGCTCCTACAATGAGCAGTTCTTC	CASSRDGSSYNEQFF	-	-	TRBJ2-1	TRBV5-1
TGTGCCAGCAGCCAAGAGAGATTTGGGAACACTGAAGCTTTCTTT	CASSQERFGNTEAFF	-	-	TRBJ1-1	TRBV4-2
TGTGCCAGCAGTCGGTCGGAGGAGCAGTACTTC	CASSRSEEQYF	-	-	TRBJ2-7	TRBV2
TGTGCCAGCAGCGCGGGACAGGGATACGGGGAGCTGTTTTTT	CASSAGQGYGELFF	-	TRBD1	TRBJ2-2	TRBV5-4
TGTGCCAGCAGTTACTCGATTAGCTACGAGCAGTACTTC	CASSYSISYEQYF	-	-	TRBJ2-7	TRBV6-5
TGTGCCAGCAGCTTAGCCGGGACTCGACGGTACGAGCAGTACTTC	CASSLAGTRRYEQYF	once	-	TRBJ2-7	TRBV7-9
TGTGCCATCCTTTTGACGGGGGAGCCCGAGAACTACAATGAGCAGTTCTTC	CAILLTGEPENYNEQFF	-	-	TRBJ2-1	TRBV2
TGTGCCAGCAGCTCGAGCGACAGGGGCATAGCTCATTACGAGCAGTACTTC	CASSSSDRGIAHYEQYF	-	TRBD1	TRBJ2-7	TRBV7-9
TGTGCCAGCAGTTCCCAAACAGGGTTTGAAAAACTGTTTTTT	CASSSQTGFEKLFF	-	-	TRBJ1-4	TRBV27
TGTGCCAGCAGCGTTGGGGCACTAGCGGGATACAATGAGCAGTTCTTC	CASSVGALAGYNEQFF	-	TRBD2	TRBJ2-1	TRBV9
TGTGCCAGTAGTATAGTGGGAGGGACTAGCGGGAGGGTCATGGACTACAATGAGCAGTTCTTC	CASSIVGGTSGRVMDYNEQFF	-	TRBD2	TRBJ2-1	TRBV19
TGTGCCAGCGCCAGGGAAAACAATCAGCCCCAGCATTTT	CASARENNQPQHF	-	-	TRBJ1-5	TRBV6-6
TGCGCCAGCAGCCAAGATCCGGGACAGGCCTTCTATGGCTACACCTTC	CASSQDPGQAFYGYTF	-	TRBD1	TRBJ1-2	TRBV4-3
TGCAGCGCCGACAGGGTGGGCTACACCTTC	CSADRVGYTF	-	TRBD1	TRBJ1-2	TRBV29-1
TGTGCCAGCAGTTCCATAGCGGGAGTCCTCCTACTTGGCGAGCAGTACTTC	CASSSIAGVLLLGEQYF	once	TRBD2	TRBJ2-7	TRBV27
TGTGCCAGCAGCCCTAAAACAGGGAGAGAACGCTACGAGCAGTACTTC	CASSPKTGRERYEQYF	once	-	TRBJ2-7	TRBV7-9
TGTGCCAGCATTCTCGGAGGCATGTTCACCGGGGAGCTGTTTTTT	CASILGGMFTGELFF	-	-	TRBJ2-2	TRBV6-6
TGTGCCAGCAGCGCAACGACCGGGACAGCCTCCTACGAGCAGTACTTC	CASSATTGTASYEQYF	-	TRBD1	TRBJ2-7	TRBV7-6
TGTGCCAGCAGTGAGCGCGGTCTTGGCTACACCTTC	CASSERGLGYTF	-	-	TRBJ1-2	TRBV6-1
TGTGCCAGCAGCTTAGGTACCGCTAGCTCGGATACGCAGTATTTT	CASSLGTASSDTQYF	-	-	TRBJ2-3	TRBV7-2
TGTGCCAGCAGCTCTCTCGGACAGGGGCGTAATGAAAAACTGTTTTTT	CASSSLGQGRNEKLFF	once	TRBD1	TRBJ1-4	TRBV5-6
TGTGCCAGCAGCAGAAGGACAGGGGGTCTTAATCAGCCCCAGCATTTT	CASSRRTGGLNQPQHF	-	TRBD1	TRBJ1-5	TRBV5-6
TGTGCCAGCAGTTTATATGGTCAGAACCTGAACGAGCAGTACTTC	CASSLYGQNLNEQYF	once	-	TRBJ2-7	TRBV27
TGCAGCGTTGTAGAAAGAGGGGGAGTTGGCACCGGCACCGGGGAGCTGTTTTTT	CSVVERGGVGTGTGELFF	-	-	TRBJ2-2	TRBV29-1
TGTGCCAGCAGCTTTTCCGGGGGCTATGGCTACACCTTC	CASSFSGGYGYTF	-	-	TRBJ1-2	TRBV7-6
TGTGCCAGTGCTCCCGGGGGGTCCGAAGCTTTCTTT	CASAPGGSEAFF	-	-	TRBJ1-1	TRBV19